This T cell receptor (beta chain) appears in the sequencing data of a study of blood T cell repertoires in COVID-19. Study at large: Donors in the United States, Italy and Spain gave samples during acute or convalescent COVID-19. In each case, the material was cDNA or gDNA derived from T cells, B-cell-depleted T cells, or PBMCs.

Authors' data handling: Reference gene primer amplification gave estimated nucleated cell counts. The assay was immunoSEQ multiplex PCR, and TCRdb's table has in-frame clones only and misses some. Clone size and V and J calls were adopted from that table, with D and trimming inferred from the DNA. Among roughly 60,000 clones listed, approximately 90% were seen once. The CDR3 sequence is 16 residues long. Unmatched junction bases numbered 11, after V lost 3 bases and J lost 8 bases. Germline values: CDR1 SNHLY, CDR2 FYNNEI. This clonotype originated in a woman older than 75 with active COVID-19. Material for sequencing was peripheral blood. V and J are TRBV2 and TRBJ1-4; 8 bases line up with TRBD1. The CDR3 DNA follows: TGTGCCAGCAGTGAGACAGGGGCCGCTCGTGTCGAAAAACTGTTTTTT. Amino acids: CASSETGAARVEKLFF.